This section outlines one T cell receptor (beta chain) sequence together with its context. Its matching antigen is unknown. This record comes from a study of cytomegalovirus exposure and HLA in healthy donors. The study, taken as a whole, reports: Published work reported that the classifier diagnosed cytomegalovirus status with high specificity and sensitivity. Several of the most significant clusters appeared linked to common viral pathogens, based on a later analysis.

The PCR employed 60 Vbeta primers together with 13 Jbeta primers. TCRdb's copy holds only in-frame clones and misses some; the assay was immunoSEQ multiplex PCR. This sample carries 160,000 or so clones, around four fifths of them seen once, and the ten largest clones take about 9.1%. Healthy bone marrow donors made up the donors. This CDR3 spans 15 amino acids. After removal of 6 bases from V and 4 bases from J, the junction contained 6 bases not matched to a gene. Germline V gene lookup returns CDR1 MRHNA and CDR2 SNTAGT. The rearrangement links TRBV6-4 to TRBJ2-2, with 9 bases that match TRBD1. Sequencing used PBMCs. The TCR originated in a man aged 18 to 30 in good health and CMV-seropositive. The CDR3 DNA reads as TGTGCCAGCAGCCTACAGGGGGCGGCCACCGGGGAGCTGTTTTTT. Its protein is CASSLQGAATGELFF.